This is a list of T cell receptor beta chains from one sample in a study of T cells in Graves' hyperthyroidism and ophthalmopathy. TCRdb recomputed calls from the multiplex PCR reads with MiXCR, one row per CDR3 protein. The repertoire holds some 270,000 distinct CDR3 sequences, with about an eighth as singletons. Sequencing was performed on blood. These receptors originate from a woman aged 30 to 39 with Graves' hyperthyroidism that later progressed to Graves' ophthalmopathy. Both conserved end residues are part of each CDR3. Fields, in order: clone size, D gene, J gene, V gene, CDR3 DNA, CDR3 protein. D genes are given only for firm matches. Some rows have no size entry. The others give once, few or many, or a class for an expanded clone.

clone_size: many; d_call: NA; j_call: TRBJ2-3; v_call: TRBV28; cdr3_nt: TGTGCCAGCAGTCCCCGCCGACAGCTCTACACAGATACGCAGTATTTT; cdr3_aa: CASSPRRQLYTDTQYF
clone_size: NA; d_call: TRBD1; j_call: TRBJ1-1; v_call: TRBV20-1; cdr3_nt: TGCAGTGCTCCCCGGACAGGGGCGAGAGACACTGAAGCTTTCTTT; cdr3_aa: CSAPRTGARDTEAFF
clone_size: many; d_call: TRBD2; j_call: TRBJ2-1; v_call: TRBV6-5; cdr3_nt: TGTGCCAGCAGTTACGAGGGAGTAGCGGGAACGCAGTTCTTC; cdr3_aa: CASSYEGVAGTQFF
clone_size: many; d_call: NA; j_call: TRBJ1-2; v_call: TRBV29-1; cdr3_nt: TGCAGCGTTGAAGCCGTAGTCTTCCAGGGGAGCTATGGCTACACCTTC; cdr3_aa: CSVEAVVFQGSYGYTF
clone_size: many; d_call: NA; j_call: TRBJ2-1; v_call: TRBV7-2; cdr3_nt: TGTGCCAGCAGCTTAGGGGCGGGCCTCCGGAATGAGCAGTTCTTC; cdr3_aa: CASSLGAGLRNEQFF
clone_size: many; d_call: NA; j_call: TRBJ2-7; v_call: TRBV5-1; cdr3_nt: TGCGCCAGCAGCTTGGAAGGAGTTGGCTACTACGAGCAGTACTTC; cdr3_aa: CASSLEGVGYYEQYF
clone_size: many; d_call: TRBD1; j_call: TRBJ2-3; v_call: TRBV19; cdr3_nt: TGTGCCAGTAGTCCGCAATGGGACAGATTTACAGATACGCAGTATTTT; cdr3_aa: CASSPQWDRFTDTQYF
clone_size: many; d_call: NA; j_call: TRBJ2-6; v_call: TRBV9; cdr3_nt: TGTGCCAGCAGCGTTCGTTGGGACTCTGGGGCCAACGTCCTGACTTTC; cdr3_aa: CASSVRWDSGANVLTF
clone_size: many; d_call: NA; j_call: TRBJ2-1; v_call: TRBV12-3/TRBV12-4; cdr3_nt: TGTGCCAGCAGCATACAGGGCTGGGAGCAGTTCTTC; cdr3_aa: CASSIQGWEQFF
clone_size: many; d_call: NA; j_call: TRBJ2-5; v_call: TRBV28; cdr3_nt: TGTGCCAGCAGTCGGAGAGAAGAGACCCAGTACTTC; cdr3_aa: CASSRREETQYF
clone_size: many; d_call: NA; j_call: TRBJ2-5; v_call: TRBV7-3; cdr3_nt: TGTGCCAGCAGCGACCCCTCGGACGGCCAAGAGACCCAGTACTTC; cdr3_aa: CASSDPSDGQETQYF
clone_size: NA; d_call: TRBD2; j_call: TRBJ2-2; v_call: TRBV19; cdr3_nt: TGTGCCAGTACCCCAGCGGGAGTGGACACCGGGGAGCTGTTTTTT; cdr3_aa: CASTPAGVDTGELFF
clone_size: many; d_call: TRBD2; j_call: TRBJ2-7; v_call: TRBV6-7; cdr3_nt: TGTGCCAGCAGTTACGGGACTAGCGCAGAATCCTACGAGCAGTACTTC; cdr3_aa: CASSYGTSAESYEQYF
clone_size: NA; d_call: NA; j_call: TRBJ1-2; v_call: TRBV2; cdr3_nt: TGTGCCAGCAGTGGCAGGGTGATAGAAGGCTACACCTTC; cdr3_aa: CASSGRVIEGYTF
clone_size: many; d_call: TRBD2; j_call: TRBJ2-7; v_call: TRBV7-2; cdr3_nt: TGTGCCAGCAGCTTGAGTAGCGGGGGGCAGAACGAGCAGTACTTC; cdr3_aa: CASSLSSGGQNEQYF
clone_size: few; d_call: NA; j_call: TRBJ1-1; v_call: TRBV5-6; cdr3_nt: TGTGCCAGCAGCTTGGTGGGGGTCGACACTGAAGCTTTCTTT; cdr3_aa: CASSLVGVDTEAFF
clone_size: many; d_call: NA; j_call: TRBJ2-7; v_call: TRBV6-1; cdr3_nt: TGTGCCAGCAGTTTCAGGGGACGAGAGCAGTACTTC; cdr3_aa: CASSFRGREQYF
clone_size: many; d_call: TRBD2; j_call: TRBJ2-3; v_call: TRBV6-1; cdr3_nt: TGTGCCAGCAGCGCGACTAGCGGGAACACAGATACGCAGTATTTT; cdr3_aa: CASSATSGNTDTQYF
clone_size: few; d_call: NA; j_call: TRBJ2-7; v_call: TRBV19; cdr3_nt: TGTGCCAGTAGTATTGGTGTTGCTTTGGGGGAGCAGTACTTC; cdr3_aa: CASSIGVALGEQYF
clone_size: NA; d_call: NA; j_call: TRBJ1-2; v_call: TRBV10-3; cdr3_nt: TGTGCCATCAGGGACTACTACAGCCTTGGACGGGGATCTAACTATGGCTACACCTTC; cdr3_aa: CAIRDYYSLGRGSNYGYTF
clone_size: many; d_call: NA; j_call: TRBJ2-7; v_call: TRBV2; cdr3_nt: TGTGCCAGCATGGCGGGACCCGAGCAGTACTTC; cdr3_aa: CASMAGPEQYF
clone_size: many; d_call: TRBD1; j_call: TRBJ2-1; v_call: TRBV5-1; cdr3_nt: TGCGCCAGCAGCTTGGCCCTCAGGGGGAGCGGCAATGAGCAGTTCTTC; cdr3_aa: CASSLALRGSGNEQFF
clone_size: NA; d_call: NA; j_call: TRBJ1-5; v_call: TRBV10-3; cdr3_nt: TGTGCCAGCAGCGCGAGGCCACAGGGATACAATCAGCCCCAGCATTTT; cdr3_aa: CASSARPQGYNQPQHF
clone_size: many; d_call: TRBD1; j_call: TRBJ1-6; v_call: TRBV4-3; cdr3_nt: TGCGCCAGCAGCCCAACCTTAGGGACAGGGGATAATTCACCCCTCCACTTT; cdr3_aa: CASSPTLGTGDNSPLHF
clone_size: few; d_call: TRBD1; j_call: TRBJ2-2; v_call: TRBV6-2/TRBV6-3; cdr3_nt: TGTGCCAGCAGCTACGGACAGGGGGTAATCGGGGAGCTGTTTTTT; cdr3_aa: CASSYGQGVIGELFF
clone_size: many; d_call: NA; j_call: TRBJ2-5; v_call: TRBV4-2; cdr3_nt: TGTGCCAGCAGCCAAGATGGAGTCTTGCAAGAGACCCAGTACTTC; cdr3_aa: CASSQDGVLQETQYF
clone_size: few; d_call: NA; j_call: TRBJ1-5; v_call: TRBV4-1; cdr3_nt: TGCGCCAGCAGCCATACAGGTTATCAGCCCCAGCATTTT; cdr3_aa: CASSHTGYQPQHF
clone_size: many; d_call: NA; j_call: TRBJ2-1; v_call: TRBV3-1; cdr3_nt: TGTGCCAGCCTAGGAGGCGGATCTTACAATGAGCAGTTCTTC; cdr3_aa: CASLGGGSYNEQFF
clone_size: many; d_call: TRBD2; j_call: TRBJ2-2; v_call: TRBV12-3/TRBV12-4; cdr3_nt: TGTGCCAGCAGTCTAGCGGGAGGCTCCTCGAACACCGGGGAGCTGTTTTTT; cdr3_aa: CASSLAGGSSNTGELFF
clone_size: many; d_call: NA; j_call: TRBJ2-1; v_call: TRBV7-4; cdr3_nt: TGTGCCAGCAGCTTAACCCGACCGGAATCCTACAATGAGCAGTTCTTC; cdr3_aa: CASSLTRPESYNEQFF
clone_size: many; d_call: NA; j_call: TRBJ2-3; v_call: TRBV7-9; cdr3_nt: TGTGCCAGCAGTCTCCAGGGAGGTCCAGATACGCAGTATTTT; cdr3_aa: CASSLQGGPDTQYF
clone_size: few; d_call: TRBD2; j_call: TRBJ2-7; v_call: TRBV6-1; cdr3_nt: TGTGCCAGCAGCCCGGCGGCACGACTAGGAGCGGGGAGCGAGCAGTACTTC; cdr3_aa: CASSPAARLGAGSEQYF
clone_size: NA; d_call: TRBD2; j_call: TRBJ2-1; v_call: TRBV5-5; cdr3_nt: TGTGCCAGCAGCCCCGGACTAGCGGGGCACAATGAGCAGTTCTTC; cdr3_aa: CASSPGLAGHNEQFF
clone_size: NA; d_call: NA; j_call: TRBJ1-1; v_call: TRBV6-2/TRBV6-3; cdr3_nt: TGTGCCAGCGGGACCCTATTTGAAGCTTTCTTT; cdr3_aa: CASGTLFEAFF
clone_size: many; d_call: TRBD2; j_call: TRBJ2-3; v_call: TRBV27; cdr3_nt: TGTGCCAGCACCCCGGGACTAGCGGGAGCATCCATCGATACGCAGTATTTT; cdr3_aa: CASTPGLAGASIDTQYF
clone_size: many; d_call: NA; j_call: TRBJ1-5; v_call: TRBV18; cdr3_nt: TGTGCCAGCTCAGTATCACAGGAGCAGCCCCAGCATTTT; cdr3_aa: CASSVSQEQPQHF
clone_size: many; d_call: TRBD1; j_call: TRBJ2-6; v_call: TRBV28; cdr3_nt: TGTGCCAGCAGTTCGACAGGGGTGACTGGGGCCAACGTCCTGACTTTC; cdr3_aa: CASSSTGVTGANVLTF
clone_size: many; d_call: TRBD1; j_call: TRBJ1-5; v_call: TRBV18; cdr3_nt: TGTGCCAGCTCACAGGACAGGGCATCCAATCAGCCCCAGCATTTT; cdr3_aa: CASSQDRASNQPQHF
clone_size: many; d_call: TRBD2; j_call: TRBJ2-4; v_call: TRBV2; cdr3_nt: TGTGCCAGCAGTGGCGGGCTAGCGGTTCCTCTAGCCAAAAACATTCAGTACTTC; cdr3_aa: CASSGGLAVPLAKNIQYF
clone_size: NA; d_call: NA; j_call: TRBJ2-3; v_call: TRBV20-1; cdr3_nt: TGCAGTGCTCTAGAGGGATATACGCAGTATTTT; cdr3_aa: CSALEGYTQYF
clone_size: many; d_call: NA; j_call: TRBJ1-1; v_call: TRBV15; cdr3_nt: TGTGCCACCAGCACCGTCAACACTGAAGCTTTCTTT; cdr3_aa: CATSTVNTEAFF
clone_size: NA; d_call: TRBD1; j_call: TRBJ1-6; v_call: TRBV19; cdr3_nt: TGTGCCAGTAGAAGGTCTGGGGCCAGGGGGCCGACTAATTCACCCCTCCACTTT; cdr3_aa: CASRRSGARGPTNSPLHF
clone_size: many; d_call: NA; j_call: TRBJ1-1; v_call: TRBV18; cdr3_nt: TGTGCCAGCTCAGGAGGCTTGTTGGGATTCATGAATGGGGCTTTCTTT; cdr3_aa: CASSGGLLGFMNGAFF
clone_size: NA; d_call: TRBD2; j_call: TRBJ2-4; v_call: TRBV19; cdr3_nt: TGTGCCAGTAGTAGCGACCCCACACTTCCGGGGGGACCCGTAGCCAAAAACATTCAGTACTTC; cdr3_aa: CASSSDPTLPGGPVAKNIQYF
clone_size: many; d_call: TRBD1; j_call: TRBJ1-5; v_call: TRBV30; cdr3_nt: TGTGCCTGGCCCACGAAGGACAGGGGGCCCTATAATCAGCCCCAGCATTTT; cdr3_aa: CAWPTKDRGPYNQPQHF
clone_size: NA; d_call: NA; j_call: TRBJ2-7; v_call: TRBV18; cdr3_nt: TGTGCCAGCTCACTCGGGCGGGGACTTTCCTACGAGCAGTACTTC; cdr3_aa: CASSLGRGLSYEQYF
clone_size: many; d_call: NA; j_call: TRBJ1-4; v_call: TRBV7-2; cdr3_nt: TGTGCCAGCAGCTTACCAACCGAGATAAAACTGTTTTTT; cdr3_aa: CASSLPTEIKLFF
clone_size: few; d_call: NA; j_call: TRBJ2-2; v_call: TRBV5-6; cdr3_nt: TGTGCCAGCAGCTTGTTAAGGGACTTGAGGGGGGAGCTGTTTTTT; cdr3_aa: CASSLLRDLRGELFF
clone_size: NA; d_call: NA; j_call: TRBJ1-2; v_call: TRBV4-1; cdr3_nt: TGCGCCAGCAGCCAAGTAGGGAACTATGGCTACACCTTC; cdr3_aa: CASSQVGNYGYTF
clone_size: many; d_call: NA; j_call: TRBJ1-2; v_call: TRBV6-2/TRBV6-3; cdr3_nt: TGTGCCAGCAGTTACTCGGGGACTAACTATGGCTACACCTTC; cdr3_aa: CASSYSGTNYGYTF
clone_size: many; d_call: TRBD1; j_call: TRBJ1-6; v_call: TRBV6-1; cdr3_nt: TGTGCCAGCGGGGCAGGGGGCGATGATCGTTCACCCCTCCACTTT; cdr3_aa: CASGAGGDDRSPLHF
clone_size: many; d_call: TRBD1; j_call: TRBJ2-7; v_call: TRBV20-1; cdr3_nt: TGCAGTGCTAGGGGAATCGGGACAGGGGTCGAGCAGTACTTC; cdr3_aa: CSARGIGTGVEQYF
clone_size: many; d_call: NA; j_call: TRBJ1-5; v_call: TRBV27; cdr3_nt: TGTGCCAGCAGTTTTCAACAGAATCAGCCCCAGCATTTT; cdr3_aa: CASSFQQNQPQHF
clone_size: NA; d_call: NA; j_call: TRBJ1-2; v_call: TRBV4-1; cdr3_nt: TGCGCCAGTCGCTCGCCCCTAGCTAACTATGGCTACACCTTC; cdr3_aa: CASRSPLANYGYTF
clone_size: few; d_call: NA; j_call: TRBJ1-5; v_call: TRBV19; cdr3_nt: TGTGCCAGTAGTATGGAGGGGAGATCTCAGCCCCAGCATTTT; cdr3_aa: CASSMEGRSQPQHF
clone_size: NA; d_call: NA; j_call: TRBJ2-7; v_call: TRBV6-2/TRBV6-3; cdr3_nt: TGTGCCAGCAGTTACGGACGGGATAATTCCTACGAGCAGTACTTC; cdr3_aa: CASSYGRDNSYEQYF